This is a list of T cell receptor beta chains from one sample in a study of a mutant IDH1 vaccine in newly diagnosed glioma. The method was immunoSEQ multiplex PCR; TCRdb's version includes in-frame clones alone and lacks a portion of them. The sample holds under 95,000 clones, roughly 90% seen once. For these receptors, no antigen is known. The sample was PBMCs, taken from a glioma patient whose treatment included an IDH1 peptide vaccine. Source of these receptors: a woman in her forties or fifties with glioma. Each CDR3 is given with its conserved first and last residue. Each record gives: CDR3 DNA, CDR3 protein, J gene, V gene, clone size, D gene. D genes are given only for firm matches. A clone size is listed for some rows: how often the clone was seen (once, few, many), or a class if it is expanded.

DNA: TGTGCTAGCAGCCACCCGGCGGGAGGGCCGGACACCGGGGAGCTGTTTTTT
CDR3: CASSHPAGGPDTGELFF
J: TRBJ2-2
V: TRBV7-7
size: NA
D: TRBD2

DNA: TGTGCCAGCAGCTCATATAGCGGGAGGAACAAAAACATTCAGTACTTC
CDR3: CASSSYSGRNKNIQYF
J: TRBJ2-4
V: TRBV11-2
size: NA
D: TRBD2

DNA: TGTGCCAGTACCACACAAGCGACTAGCGGGCCCCATGAGCAGTTCTTC
CDR3: CASTTQATSGPHEQFF
J: TRBJ2-1
V: TRBV19
size: NA
D: TRBD2

DNA: TGTGCCAGCAGCCAGGACGGGAACTCCTACAATGAGCAGTTCTTC
CDR3: CASSQDGNSYNEQFF
J: TRBJ2-1
V: TRBV14
size: NA
D: NA

DNA: TGTGCCAGCTTGCAAGGCTCTGGAAACACCATATATTTT
CDR3: CASLQGSGNTIYF
J: TRBJ1-3
V: TRBV2
size: NA
D: NA

DNA: TGTGCCAGCAGTCTGACCGTTGCCTACGAGCAGTACTTC
CDR3: CASSLTVAYEQYF
J: TRBJ2-7
V: TRBV6-5
size: NA
D: NA

DNA: TGTGCCAGCACCCGGGGGCTGTTCACAGATACGCAGTATTTT
CDR3: CASTRGLFTDTQYF
J: TRBJ2-3
V: TRBV19
size: NA
D: NA

DNA: TGTGCCTGGAGTGTAACGGGCTACGAGCAGTACTTC
CDR3: CAWSVTGYEQYF
J: TRBJ2-7
V: TRBV30
size: NA
D: NA

DNA: TGTGCCAGTAGGGGACGGGAGGTTGAGACCCAGTACTTC
CDR3: CASRGREVETQYF
J: TRBJ2-5
V: TRBV19
size: NA
D: TRBD2

DNA: TGCGCCAGCAGCTTGGTATTGCCGGGAGGGTACAATGAGCAGTTCTTC
CDR3: CASSLVLPGGYNEQFF
J: TRBJ2-1
V: TRBV5-1
size: NA
D: TRBD2

DNA: TGTGCCAGTGCTTTGGACAGGTACAATGAGCAGTTCTTC
CDR3: CASALDRYNEQFF
J: TRBJ2-1
V: TRBV19
size: NA
D: TRBD1

DNA: TGCAGCGTTGCTAGGACTGGGGCCAACGTCCTGACTTTC
CDR3: CSVARTGANVLTF
J: TRBJ2-6
V: TRBV29-1
size: once
D: NA

DNA: TGCACCAGCAGCCAGGGAGGGACTAGCGGGAGGACAGATACGCAGTATTTT
CDR3: CTSSQGGTSGRTDTQYF
J: TRBJ2-3
V: TRBV1
size: once
D: NA

DNA: TGTGCCAGTAGTATAGTCGGACAGGGATCCTACGAGCAGTACTTC
CDR3: CASSIVGQGSYEQYF
J: TRBJ2-7
V: TRBV19
size: NA
D: TRBD1

DNA: TGCGCCAGCAGCTCTCCGAGTAGCGGGAAGAAGACCTACGAGCAGTACTTC
CDR3: CASSSPSSGKKTYEQYF
J: TRBJ2-7
V: TRBV5-1
size: NA
D: TRBD2

DNA: TGTGCCAGTAGTATAGATATCGAGGGGGAAGCTTTCTTT
CDR3: CASSIDIEGEAFF
J: TRBJ1-1
V: TRBV19
size: NA
D: NA

DNA: TGTGCCAGCAGCTTCACAGGGGGTATCTACGAGCAGTACTTC
CDR3: CASSFTGGIYEQYF
J: TRBJ2-7
V: TRBV21-1
size: NA
D: NA

DNA: TGTGCCTGGAGGGTACAGGGGTCGAGCAATCAGCCCCAGCATTTT
CDR3: CAWRVQGSSNQPQHF
J: TRBJ1-5
V: TRBV30
size: NA
D: TRBD1

DNA: TGTGCCAGCAGCTTAGGCGGGGGCCCCCCCCAAGGGCAGTTCTTC
CDR3: CASSLGGGPPQGQFF
J: TRBJ2-1
V: TRBV7-8
size: NA
D: NA

DNA: TGCAGCGTTGAAGCGAGGACTAGCGGACTCACAGATACGCAGTATTTT
CDR3: CSVEARTSGLTDTQYF
J: TRBJ2-3
V: TRBV29-1
size: NA
D: TRBD2

DNA: TGCGCCAGCAGTGATGTGGAGAACACTGAAGCTTTCTTT
CDR3: CASSDVENTEAFF
J: TRBJ1-1
V: TRBV10-2
size: NA
D: NA

DNA: TGTGCCAGCAGTCAAGACAGGTTCGACGGCTACACCTTC
CDR3: CASSQDRFDGYTF
J: TRBJ1-2
V: TRBV7-3
size: NA
D: NA

DNA: TGTGCCAGCTCACCCGGAGAAGGGGCCGACATCGAGCAGTACTTC
CDR3: CASSPGEGADIEQYF
J: TRBJ2-7
V: TRBV18
size: NA
D: NA

DNA: TGCGCCAGCAGCCCCTCCATTGGCATGGGAGAGACCCAGTACTTC
CDR3: CASSPSIGMGETQYF
J: TRBJ2-5
V: TRBV4-1
size: NA
D: NA

DNA: TGTGCCACCAGCAGAGATCGGGCAGGGAGAGTTGATCAGCCCCAGCATTTT
CDR3: CATSRDRAGRVDQPQHF
J: TRBJ1-5
V: TRBV15
size: NA
D: NA

DNA: TGTGCCAGCAGCGCCCGAACTAGCGGGAGTGGAGCCGGGGAGCTGTTTTTT
CDR3: CASSARTSGSGAGELFF
J: TRBJ2-2
V: TRBV9
size: NA
D: TRBD2

DNA: TGTGCCAGCAGTTCTGTGGTGGAGACCCAGTACTTC
CDR3: CASSSVVETQYF
J: TRBJ2-5
V: TRBV6-1
size: NA
D: NA

DNA: TGTGCCAGCAGTGCAGGAGTTAACACTGAAGCTTTCTTT
CDR3: CASSAGVNTEAFF
J: TRBJ1-1
V: TRBV7-3
size: NA
D: NA

DNA: TGTGCCAGCAGCTTAGGTAGGAACACTGAAGCTTTCTTT
CDR3: CASSLGRNTEAFF
J: TRBJ1-1
V: TRBV11-2
size: few
D: NA

DNA: TGCGCCAGCAGCTTCGGGGGCTCCTACGAGCAGTACTTC
CDR3: CASSFGGSYEQYF
J: TRBJ2-7
V: TRBV5-1
size: NA
D: NA

DNA: TGTGCCAGCAGTGGGGGACAGGGGGCCGGTCAGCCCCAGCATTTT
CDR3: CASSGGQGAGQPQHF
J: TRBJ1-5
V: TRBV2
size: NA
D: TRBD1

DNA: TGTGCCAGCTCACCGACGAGCGGGAGGTTGTCAGATACGCAGTATTTT
CDR3: CASSPTSGRLSDTQYF
J: TRBJ2-3
V: TRBV18
size: NA
D: TRBD2

DNA: TGTGCCAGCAGACTGAGCTACGAGCAGTACTTC
CDR3: CASRLSYEQYF
J: TRBJ2-7
V: TRBV2
size: once
D: NA

DNA: TGTGCCAGCCAGACAGGAATCGGGATCGGTCAGCAGCCCCAGCATTTT
CDR3: CASQTGIGIGQQPQHF
J: TRBJ1-5
V: TRBV19
size: once
D: NA

DNA: TGTGCCAGCAGCTTAGCGTTGAACACTGAAGCTTTCTTT
CDR3: CASSLALNTEAFF
J: TRBJ1-1
V: TRBV7-6
size: NA
D: NA

DNA: TGTGCCAGCAGTTATTTAGTTCGACAGTCTGAAGCTTTCTTT
CDR3: CASSYLVRQSEAFF
J: TRBJ1-1
V: TRBV6-6
size: NA
D: NA

DNA: TGTGCCAGCTCACGGTCCAGGGGGACAACTAATGAAAAACTGTTTTTT
CDR3: CASSRSRGTTNEKLFF
J: TRBJ1-4
V: TRBV18
size: NA
D: TRBD1

DNA: TGTGCCAGCAGTGGTGACAGGGGATTCACCGGGGAGCTGTTTTTT
CDR3: CASSGDRGFTGELFF
J: TRBJ2-2
V: TRBV2
size: NA
D: TRBD1

DNA: TGTGCCAGCTGGGCCCAGTCCTACGAGCAGTACTTC
CDR3: CASWAQSYEQYF
J: TRBJ2-7
V: TRBV28
size: NA
D: NA

DNA: TGTGCCATCAGTGACAGGGACACCGGGGAGCTGTTTTTT
CDR3: CAISDRDTGELFF
J: TRBJ2-2
V: TRBV10-3
size: NA
D: NA

DNA: TGCGCCAGCAGTGAGTCGCAAGGCGGGAGGATATATACGCAGTATTTT
CDR3: CASSESQGGRIYTQYF
J: TRBJ2-3
V: TRBV10-1
size: NA
D: TRBD2

DNA: TGTGCCAGCGGGAGGTGGGAGGGCCGAGGGGAGACCCAGTACTTC
CDR3: CASGRWEGRGETQYF
J: TRBJ2-5
V: TRBV6-5
size: few
D: TRBD2

DNA: TGTGCCAGCAGCCCCCAGAGGCGTACCTCGTACGAGCAGTACTTC
CDR3: CASSPQRRTSYEQYF
J: TRBJ2-7
V: TRBV7-8
size: NA
D: NA

DNA: TGTGCCAGCAGCTTACCGGGGACTAGCGGGAGAGACAATGAGCAGTTCTTC
CDR3: CASSLPGTSGRDNEQFF
J: TRBJ2-1
V: TRBV7-2
size: once
D: TRBD2

DNA: TGTGCCAGCTCACTTAGAATAGCGGGAGCCGGGTACAATGAGCAGTTCTTC
CDR3: CASSLRIAGAGYNEQFF
J: TRBJ2-1
V: TRBV18
size: once
D: TRBD2

DNA: TGCGCCAGCAGCCCCAGATGGACTGGTAGCTCCTACGAGCAGTACTTC
CDR3: CASSPRWTGSSYEQYF
J: TRBJ2-7
V: TRBV4-1
size: NA
D: NA